The present T cell receptor (beta chain) was sequenced within a study of identical twins. Study-level points and caveats: The study found that models underestimated out-of-frame TCR alpha sharing in monozygotic twins.

A note on this clonotype: Its antigen is currently unknown.

TCRdb re-called the 5' RACE reads through MiXCR, storing one row per CDR3 protein. The sample has some 660,000 distinct CDR3 sequences, around 8.3% seen once. CDR3 length: 17 residues. The germline CDR1 and CDR2 sequences are SGHRS and YFSETQ. V shed 1 base and J 3 bases; nucleotides not matched to a gene: 6. Another study also made use of these data, one on yellow fever vaccine responses in identical twins.

This clonotype was sampled from a young woman in good health. The specimen sequenced was PBMCs. The chain combines TRBV5-1 with TRBJ2-2, with 10 bases matching TRBD2. The CDR3 DNA reads TGCGCCAGCAGCTTGACTCCCGGACTAGCGGACACCGGGGAGCTGTTTTTT. It yields the protein CASSLTPGLADTGELFF.